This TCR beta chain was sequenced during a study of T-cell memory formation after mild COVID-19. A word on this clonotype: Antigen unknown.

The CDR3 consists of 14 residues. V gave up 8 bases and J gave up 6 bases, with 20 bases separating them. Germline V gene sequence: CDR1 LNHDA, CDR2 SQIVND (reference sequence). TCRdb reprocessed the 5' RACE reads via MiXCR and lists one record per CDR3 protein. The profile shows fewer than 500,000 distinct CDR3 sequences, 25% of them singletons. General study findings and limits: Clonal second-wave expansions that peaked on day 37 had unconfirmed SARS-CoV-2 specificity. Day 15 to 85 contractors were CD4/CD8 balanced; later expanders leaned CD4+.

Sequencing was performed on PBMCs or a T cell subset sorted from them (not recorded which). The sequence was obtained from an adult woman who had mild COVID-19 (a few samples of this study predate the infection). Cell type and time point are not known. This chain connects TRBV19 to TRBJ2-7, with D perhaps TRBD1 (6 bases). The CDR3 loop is CASSTGTPSTEQYF. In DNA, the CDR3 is TGTGCCAGTTCTACCGGGACACCATCCACCGAGCAGTACTTC.